These 6 T cell receptor beta chains were sequenced from one sample in a study of T cells in Graves' hyperthyroidism and ophthalmopathy. Amplification targeted TCR beta CDR3 regions from RNA transcripts. The TCR CDR3 first-round RT-PCR relied on the HTBI primer set. TCRdb redid the calling of the multiplex PCR reads with MiXCR, one entry per CDR3 protein. This table has around 400,000 distinct CDR3 sequences, about 25% appearing once. Sequenced material: blood. The source of these receptors is a man aged 45-60 years with Graves' hyperthyroidism.

This chain uses TRBV30 with TRBJ1-1, with TRBD1 matching 8 bases. J was trimmed by 0 bases and V by 4 bases; bases with no gene match: 10. The CDR3 runs 16 residues. Germline CDR1 reads GTSNPN; CDR2 reads SVGIG (reference sequence). CDR3 residues: CAWTYGDRLMNTEAFF. CDR3 in DNA: TGTGCCTGGACGTACGGGGACAGGCTCATGAACACTGAAGCTTTCTTT. Filled out from reference TRBV30 and TRBJ1-1, the complete variable domain reads SQTIHQWPATLVQPVGSPLSLECTVEGTSNPNLYWYRQAAGRGLQLLFYSVGIGQISSEVPQNLSASRPQDRQFILSSKKLLLSDSGFYLCAWTYGDRLMNTEAFFGQGTRLTVV.

This clonotype has a count of ten or more. V usage is TRBV11-2 and J usage is TRBJ2-1, with TRBD2 matching over 10 bases. The CDR3 length is 17 residues. Losses at the gene ends were 6 bases for V and 5 bases for J; bases not matched to a gene: 13. Germline V gene data show CDR1 as SGHAT and CDR2 as FQNNGV. CDR3 residues: CASRLGRGLATNNEQFF. CDR3 DNA: TGTGCCAGCAGGCTAGGCCGGGGACTAGCGACCAACAATGAGCAGTTCTTC.

This clonotype has more than one count but fewer than ten. This may arise from a read error, as a much more abundant clone is one base away. The chain links TRBV3-1 to TRBJ2-7; D possibly corresponds to TRBD1 (6 bases). This CDR3 spans 14 amino acids. In germline, CDR1 is LGHDT, CDR2 YNNKEL (reference sequence). CDR3 nucleotide sequence: TGTGCCAGCAGCCCTTCTGGCAGGGGCTACGAGCTGTACTTC. Translating gives CASSPSGRGYELYF.

The gene calls are TRBV12-3 or TRBV12-4 and TRBJ2-1; 13 bases fit TRBD2. V dropped 7 bases and J dropped 0; count of bases not matched to a gene: 15. CDR3 size: 20 residues. CDR3 in amino acids: CASTLPGLAGQSSSYNEQFF. The DNA for the CDR3 is TGTGCCAGCACCCTCCCGGGACTAGCGGGACAATCAAGCTCCTACAATGAGCAGTTCTTC.

The V and J genes are TRBV20-1 and TRBJ2-3; 9 bases are a match to TRBD2. The V segment lost 5 bases and the J segment 2 bases; nucleotides outside the gene matches: 11. The CDR3 loop spans 16 amino acids. Germline V gene sequence: CDR1 DFQATT, CDR2 SNEGSKA (reference sequence). The CDR3 here is CSADPKTSGFTDTQYF. The CDR3 coding sequence is TGCAGTGCTGACCCTAAGACTAGCGGCTTCACAGATACGCAGTATTTT.

V usage is TRBV30 and J usage is TRBJ2-3; 11 bases align to TRBD2. V dropped 0 bases and J dropped 5; count of bases not matched to a gene: 7. The CDR3 contains 16 residues. Germline V CDR1 and CDR2: GTSNPN, SVGIG (reference sequence). In nucleotides, the CDR3 is TGTGCCTGGAGTGTAGAACTAGCGGGAGTTGGAGATACGCAGTATTTT. Protein: CAWSVELAGVGDTQYF.